Listed below are T cell receptor beta chains from one sample, sequenced in a study of blood T cell repertoires in COVID-19. Sequenced by immunoSEQ multiplex PCR; TCRdb stores in-frame clones only, minus some. The data hold around 230,000 clones, with roughly 80% observed a single time. The source material was peripheral blood. The receptors shown here come from a woman over 75 with acute or convalescent COVID-19. Both conserved end residues are part of each CDR3. A D gene is named only where the DNA matches it firmly. The size entry is marked missing in some rows and otherwise reads once, few, many or a size class.

clone_size: few
j_call: TRBJ1-5
v_call: TRBV5-4
d_call: .
cdr3_aa: CASSRGAGFDQPQHF
cdr3_nt: TGTGCCAGCAGCCGGGGGGCAGGGTTCGATCAGCCCCAGCATTTT

clone_size: few
j_call: TRBJ1-2
v_call: TRBV4-1
d_call: .
cdr3_aa: CASSQSGNYGYTF
cdr3_nt: TGCGCCAGCAGCCAGTCCGGGAACTATGGCTACACCTTC

clone_size: .
j_call: TRBJ2-7
v_call: TRBV28
d_call: TRBD1
cdr3_aa: CASSSGQGDEQYF
cdr3_nt: TGTGCCAGCAGTTCCGGACAGGGCGACGAGCAGTACTTC

clone_size: .
j_call: TRBJ2-5
v_call: TRBV3-1/TRBV3-2
d_call: TRBD2
cdr3_aa: CASSLAGGRETQYF
cdr3_nt: TGTGCCAGCAGCCTAGCGGGGGGGCGGGAGACCCAGTACTTC

clone_size: once
j_call: TRBJ1-6
v_call: TRBV5-1
d_call: TRBD1
cdr3_aa: CASKYDRGPSPLHF
cdr3_nt: TGCGCCAGCAAATACGACAGGGGGCCTTCACCCCTCCACTTT

clone_size: .
j_call: TRBJ2-3
v_call: TRBV5-1
d_call: TRBD1
cdr3_aa: CASRSDRVGNTQYF
cdr3_nt: TGCGCCAGCAGATCCGACAGGGTCGGGAATACGCAGTATTTT

clone_size: .
j_call: TRBJ1-4
v_call: TRBV27
d_call: TRBD1
cdr3_aa: CASSNSGTGDEKLFF
cdr3_nt: TGTGCCAGCAGTAACTCCGGGACAGGGGACGAAAAACTGTTTTTT

clone_size: .
j_call: TRBJ2-3
v_call: TRBV6-5
d_call: TRBD2
cdr3_aa: CASSYGTSGGSDTQYF
cdr3_nt: TGTGCCAGCAGTTACGGGACTAGCGGGGGGAGTGATACGCAGTATTTT

clone_size: .
j_call: TRBJ1-1
v_call: TRBV10-1
d_call: .
cdr3_aa: CASSEFGNRRKNMNTEAFF
cdr3_nt: TGCGCCAGCAGTGAATTTGGAAACAGGAGAAAAAACATGAACACTGAAGCTTTCTTT

clone_size: .
j_call: TRBJ2-7
v_call: TRBV5-1
d_call: .
cdr3_aa: CASSYQGMGEQYF
cdr3_nt: TGCGCCAGCAGCTATCAGGGGATGGGTGAGCAGTACTTC

clone_size: .
j_call: TRBJ1-1
v_call: TRBV9
d_call: .
cdr3_aa: CASSEGGGAKAFF
cdr3_nt: TGTGCCAGCAGCGAGGGTGGGGGGGCTAAAGCTTTCTTT

clone_size: .
j_call: TRBJ1-2
v_call: TRBV27
d_call: TRBD1
cdr3_aa: CASSLLQGAGGYTF
cdr3_nt: TGTGCCAGCAGTTTACTACAGGGGGCCGGCGGCTACACCTTC

clone_size: .
j_call: TRBJ2-1
v_call: TRBV4-1
d_call: .
cdr3_aa: CASSQDQEGLFDTDNEQFF
cdr3_nt: TGCGCCAGCAGCCAAGATCAGGAGGGACTTTTCGATACTGACAATGAGCAGTTCTTC

clone_size: .
j_call: TRBJ1-2
v_call: TRBV3-1/TRBV3-2
d_call: TRBD1
cdr3_aa: CASSQDTGGLYGYTF
cdr3_nt: TGTGCCAGCAGCCAAGATACAGGGGGCCTCTATGGCTACACCTTC

clone_size: few
j_call: TRBJ2-1
v_call: TRBV28
d_call: TRBD1
cdr3_aa: CASSDPRGQGDNEQFF
cdr3_nt: TGTGCCAGCAGCGACCCGCGTGGACAGGGGGACAATGAGCAGTTCTTC

clone_size: .
j_call: TRBJ2-2
v_call: TRBV11-3
d_call: .
cdr3_aa: CASSLDLVGTGELFF
cdr3_nt: TGTGCCAGCAGCTTAGATCTAGTCGGTACCGGGGAGCTGTTTTTT

clone_size: .
j_call: TRBJ1-1
v_call: TRBV7-2
d_call: .
cdr3_aa: CASSFGQDTEAFF
cdr3_nt: TGTGCCAGCAGCTTCGGACAAGACACTGAAGCTTTCTTT

clone_size: once
j_call: TRBJ1-2
v_call: TRBV5-4
d_call: TRBD1
cdr3_aa: CASWSTGVNYGYTF
cdr3_nt: TGTGCCAGCTGGTCCACAGGGGTAAACTATGGCTACACCTTC

clone_size: .
j_call: TRBJ1-5
v_call: TRBV28
d_call: .
cdr3_aa: CASSSTEPPQHF
cdr3_nt: TGTGCCAGCAGTAGTACAGAGCCGCCCCAGCATTTT

clone_size: .
j_call: TRBJ1-5
v_call: TRBV7-2
d_call: TRBD1
cdr3_aa: CASSLEAAGGQPQHF
cdr3_nt: TGTGCCAGCAGCTTAGAGGCGGCAGGGGGTCAGCCCCAGCATTTT

clone_size: .
j_call: TRBJ2-3
v_call: TRBV7-2
d_call: .
cdr3_aa: CASSLRRAGTDTQYF
cdr3_nt: TGTGCCAGCAGCTTAAGGAGGGCGGGGACAGATACGCAGTATTTT

clone_size: .
j_call: TRBJ1-4
v_call: TRBV6-5
d_call: .
cdr3_aa: CASTGATNEKLFF
cdr3_nt: TGTGCCAGCACGGGAGCAACTAATGAAAAACTGTTTTTT

clone_size: .
j_call: TRBJ2-7
v_call: TRBV28
d_call: .
cdr3_aa: CASSLATGYEQYF
cdr3_nt: TGTGCCAGCAGTTTAGCGACAGGCTACGAGCAGTACTTC

clone_size: .
j_call: TRBJ2-1
v_call: TRBV29-1
d_call: TRBD1
cdr3_aa: CSVENEDREAEQFF
cdr3_nt: TGCAGCGTTGAAAATGAGGACAGGGAGGCTGAGCAGTTCTTC

clone_size: .
j_call: TRBJ2-3
v_call: TRBV7-2
d_call: TRBD2
cdr3_aa: CASSGPGTSGGGAGTQYF
cdr3_nt: TGTGCCAGCAGCGGTCCCGGGACTAGCGGGGGGGGTGCGGGGACGCAGTATTTT

clone_size: .
j_call: TRBJ2-7
v_call: TRBV14
d_call: .
cdr3_aa: CASSQDLRSAEQYF
cdr3_nt: TGTGCCAGCAGCCAAGATCTTAGGAGTGCCGAGCAGTACTTC

clone_size: .
j_call: TRBJ2-1
v_call: TRBV5-1
d_call: .
cdr3_aa: CASSPPSVLNEQFF
cdr3_nt: TGCGCCAGCAGTCCCCCCTCGGTTCTTAATGAGCAGTTCTTC

clone_size: once
j_call: TRBJ1-1
v_call: TRBV5-1
d_call: .
cdr3_aa: CARRGSAFF
cdr3_nt: TGCGCCAGAAGGGGGTCGGCTTTCTTT

clone_size: .
j_call: TRBJ2-5
v_call: TRBV4-1
d_call: .
cdr3_aa: CASSHFRGSQETAQYF
cdr3_nt: TGCGCCAGCAGCCACTTCAGGGGATCCCAAGAGACGGCCCAGTACTTC

clone_size: .
j_call: TRBJ1-2
v_call: TRBV12-3/TRBV12-4
d_call: .
cdr3_aa: CASSLAGGGYTF
cdr3_nt: TGTGCCAGCAGTTTAGCAGGAGGAGGCTACACCTTC

clone_size: .
j_call: TRBJ1-3
v_call: TRBV28
d_call: TRBD1
cdr3_aa: CASSLTAPTGSGNTIYF
cdr3_nt: TGTGCCAGCAGTTTAACGGCCCCGACAGGGTCTGGAAACACCATATATTTT

clone_size: .
j_call: TRBJ1-5
v_call: TRBV19
d_call: .
cdr3_aa: CASSKGEGNQPQHF
cdr3_nt: TGTGCCAGTAGTAAGGGGGAAGGCAATCAGCCCCAGCATTTT

clone_size: .
j_call: TRBJ1-5
v_call: TRBV7-2
d_call: TRBD1
cdr3_aa: CASSTGTGRSNQPQHF
cdr3_nt: TGTGCCAGCAGCACCGGGACAGGGCGCTCCAATCAGCCCCAGCATTTT

clone_size: .
j_call: TRBJ2-7
v_call: TRBV10-3
d_call: TRBD1
cdr3_aa: CAISVGQGAYEQYF
cdr3_nt: TGTGCCATCAGTGTCGGACAGGGGGCGTACGAGCAGTACTTC

clone_size: .
j_call: TRBJ1-3
v_call: TRBV6-5
d_call: .
cdr3_aa: CASSYRQAGGNTIYF
cdr3_nt: TGTGCCAGCAGTTACAGACAAGCAGGCGGAAACACCATATATTTT

clone_size: .
j_call: TRBJ2-5
v_call: TRBV5-4
d_call: TRBD1
cdr3_aa: CASSWGQGQETQYF
cdr3_nt: TGTGCCAGCAGCTGGGGACAGGGGCAAGAGACCCAGTACTTC

clone_size: .
j_call: TRBJ2-1
v_call: TRBV29-1
d_call: .
cdr3_aa: CSVGAGLIEQFF
cdr3_nt: TGCAGCGTTGGGGCGGGACTCATTGAGCAGTTCTTC

clone_size: once
j_call: TRBJ2-5
v_call: TRBV10-3
d_call: .
cdr3_aa: CAISESRRGNQETQYF
cdr3_nt: TGTGCCATCAGTGAGTCGAGACGGGGGAACCAAGAGACCCAGTACTTC

clone_size: .
j_call: TRBJ1-2
v_call: TRBV12-3/TRBV12-4
d_call: .
cdr3_aa: CASSFRGIDGYTF
cdr3_nt: TGTGCCAGCAGTTTTCGCGGGATAGATGGCTACACCTTC

clone_size: .
j_call: TRBJ2-3
v_call: TRBV18
d_call: .
cdr3_aa: CASSPQGPDTQYF
cdr3_nt: TGTGCCAGCTCACCACAGGGGCCCGATACGCAGTATTTT

clone_size: .
j_call: TRBJ2-1
v_call: TRBV9
d_call: TRBD2
cdr3_aa: CASSMRLAGNYNEQFF
cdr3_nt: TGTGCCAGCAGCATGAGACTAGCGGGGAACTACAATGAGCAGTTCTTC

clone_size: .
j_call: TRBJ1-4
v_call: TRBV30
d_call: .
cdr3_aa: CAWSALTGLGEKLFF
cdr3_nt: TGTGCCTGGAGTGCCTTGACAGGCCTGGGGGAAAAACTGTTTTTT

clone_size: .
j_call: TRBJ1-1
v_call: TRBV19
d_call: .
cdr3_aa: CASSIGDTVNTEAFF
cdr3_nt: TGTGCCAGTAGTATAGGCGACACCGTGAACACTGAAGCTTTCTTT

clone_size: .
j_call: TRBJ1-5
v_call: TRBV6-5
d_call: .
cdr3_aa: CASRPGSYSNQPQHF
cdr3_nt: TGTGCCAGCAGACCAGGTTCCTATAGCAATCAGCCCCAGCATTTT

clone_size: .
j_call: TRBJ2-1
v_call: TRBV9
d_call: .
cdr3_aa: CASSASSGLSYNEQFF
cdr3_nt: TGTGCCAGCAGCGCCTCGTCAGGGCTCTCCTACAATGAGCAGTTCTTC

clone_size: .
j_call: TRBJ2-7
v_call: TRBV3-1/TRBV3-2
d_call: .
cdr3_aa: CASSQEYGTGLSYEQYF
cdr3_nt: TGTGCCAGCAGCCAAGAGTATGGTACAGGGCTTTCCTACGAGCAGTACTTC

clone_size: .
j_call: TRBJ2-3
v_call: TRBV7-8
d_call: TRBD1
cdr3_aa: CASSLSTGTGADTQYF
cdr3_nt: TGTGCCAGCAGCCTATCCACCGGGACAGGGGCAGATACGCAGTATTTT